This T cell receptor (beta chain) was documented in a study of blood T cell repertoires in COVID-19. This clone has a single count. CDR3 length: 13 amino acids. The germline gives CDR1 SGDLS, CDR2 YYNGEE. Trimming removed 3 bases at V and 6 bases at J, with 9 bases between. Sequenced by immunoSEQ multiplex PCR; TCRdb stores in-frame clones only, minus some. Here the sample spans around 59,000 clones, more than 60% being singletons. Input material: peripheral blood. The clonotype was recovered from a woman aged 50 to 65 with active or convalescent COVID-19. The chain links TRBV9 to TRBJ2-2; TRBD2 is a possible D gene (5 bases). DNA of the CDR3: TGTGCCAGCAGCGCCGCGGAGGCCGGGGAGCTGTTTTTT. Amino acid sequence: CASSAAEAGELFF.